The entry below gives a single T cell receptor (beta chain) sequence along with its context. The data derive from a study of CXCR3-negative and CXCR3-positive naive CD8 T cells. UMI-labeled TRB cDNA libraries were prepared by 5' RACE. TCRdb reprocessed the 5' RACE reads and keeps a single row for each CDR3 protein, giving no DNA. The data show 37,000 or so distinct CDR3 sequences, and the top ten clones hold roughly 8.4%. The CDR3 has 14 residues. Germline V gene lookup returns CDR1 SEHNR and CDR2 FQNEAQ (reference sequence). The clonotype comes from a human donor in good health. Some clones in this sample may be carry-over from other donors' samples. The genes are TRBV7-9 and TRBJ2-7; the TCRdb call, TRBD1, lacks DNA for checking. Material for sequencing was memory CD8+ T cells from blood. The CDR3 loop is CASSLTGTGGEQYF.